These 18 T cell receptor beta chains came from one sample sequenced in a study of identical twins. TCRdb processed the 5' RACE reads anew with MiXCR; each CDR3 protein has one entry. Among a few hundred thousand distinct CDR3 sequences listed, under 8.5% were seen once. The sample also formed part of further work on T cells expressing NK-cell markers.

Input material: CD8+ T cells sorted from blood. Source of these receptors: a woman aged 18-35 years in good health.

The V call is TRBV9, the J call TRBJ2-3, with 7 bases aligning to TRBD1. The germline CDR1 and CDR2 sequences are SGDLS and YYNGEE. Unmatched junction bases numbered 5, after V lost 3 bases and J lost 1 base. This CDR3 has 15 residues. The chain's CDR3 is CASSGRQGRTDTQYF. As DNA, the CDR3 is TGTGCCAGCAGCGGCAGACAGGGCCGCACAGATACGCAGTATTTT.

This clonotype was seen more than once but under ten times. The chain employs TRBV20-1 and TRBJ2-1; TRBD2 matches at 8 bases. Germline lookup yields CDR1 DFQATT and CDR2 SNEGSKA (reference sequence). V lost 5 bases to trimming and J lost 5 bases; unmatched junction nucleotides: 17. CDR3 length equals 17 residues. The CDR3 is CSALTSVPGGLHNEQFF. The CDR3 nucleotides are TGCAGTGCTCTGACTAGCGTCCCGGGGGGTTTACACAATGAGCAGTTCTTC.

The chain combines TRBV12-3 or TRBV12-4 with TRBJ1-2, with D tentatively TRBD1 (6 bases). Between the trimmed V and J ends, which lost 10 bases and 0 bases, there was a span of 15 bases. This CDR3 has 14 amino acids. Written as DNA, the CDR3 is TGTGCCACCTCAAACAGGGCAGCTAACTATGGCTACACCTTC. Translated: CATSNRAANYGYTF.

This chain connects TRBV7-9 to TRBJ2-1; TRBD2 aligns across 8 bases. This CDR3 is built from 13 residues. CDR1 is SEHNR and CDR2 is FQNEAQ in the germline V gene (reference sequence). J was trimmed by 7 bases and V by 5 bases; bases with no gene match: 4. The DNA of the CDR3 is TGTGCCAGCAGCCCAAGACTAGCGAATGAGCAGTTCTTC. Its protein product is CASSPRLANEQFF.

Only a few counts were recorded for this clonotype. The chain couples TRBV14 to TRBJ2-3; 8 nucleotides line up with TRBD1. The germline gives CDR1 SGHDN, CDR2 FVKESK. The junction had 8 bases not matched to a gene; V was cut back by 4 bases and J by 5 bases. The CDR3 runs 15 residues. The CDR3 region is CASSLWDRLLDTQYF. The CDR3, as DNA: TGTGCCAGCAGCCTCTGGGACAGGCTCTTAGATACGCAGTATTTT.

This clonotype was detected only a few times. This rearrangement joins TRBV7-9 to TRBJ2-7; 10 bases line up with TRBD2. The germline V gene has CDR1 SEHNR and CDR2 FQNEAQ (reference sequence). The junction had 6 bases not matched to a gene; V was cut back by 1 base and J by 0 bases. The CDR3 consists of 17 residues. CDR3 nucleotide sequence: TGTGCCAGCAGCTTAGAGAGGTCTAGCGGGAGCTCCTACGAGCAGTACTTC. Residues: CASSLERSSGSSYEQYF. Based on the CDR3 plus reference TRBV7-9 and TRBJ2-7, the full variable domain is DTGVSQNPRHKITKRGQNVTFRCDPISEHNRLYWYRQTLGQGPEFLTYFQNEAQLEKSRLLSDRFSAERPKGSFSTLEIQRTEQGDSAMYLCASSLERSSGSSYEQYFGPGTRLTVT.

The rearrangement uses TRBV18 and TRBJ2-7; 8 bases are a match to TRBD1. Germline lookup yields CDR1 KGHSH and CDR2 LQKENI. V lost 3 bases and J lost 3; bases outside the gene matches: 10. The CDR3 extends over 16 amino acids. The CDR3 DNA reads as TGTGCCAGCTCACCGGGGCAGGGGGCTCGATTCTACGAGCAGTACTTC. This gives the protein CASSPGQGARFYEQYF.

This clonotype was observed a handful of times. V and J are TRBV27 and TRBJ1-2; D is perhaps TRBD1 (6 bases). This CDR3 has 14 residues. V dropped 3 bases and J dropped 4 bases, with 12 bases sitting between them. The germline CDR1 and CDR2 sequences are MNHEY and SMNVEV (reference sequence). Here the CDR3 reads CASSFGGHGYGYTF. The CDR3 DNA reads TGTGCCAGCAGTTTCGGGGGCCATGGCTATGGCTACACCTTC.

The chain recombines TRBV9 with TRBJ1-2, with D unresolved. The length of the CDR3 is 17 residues. V was cut by 0 bases and J by 4 bases, with 19 bases left in between. The germline V gene has CDR1 SGDLS and CDR2 YYNGEE. This CDR3 is CASSVVPGFNYPYGYTF. CDR3 in DNA: TGTGCCAGCAGCGTAGTTCCAGGATTTAACTATCCCTATGGCTACACCTTC.

V is TRBV27 and J is TRBJ1-6; no clear D. Trimming took 5 bases from V and 0 from J, leaving 8 bases between them. This CDR3 contains 15 residues. Germline V gene data show CDR1 as MNHEY and CDR2 as SMNVEV (reference sequence). CDR3 bases: TGTGCCAGCAGTGAGCGGGCCTCCTATAATTCACCCCTCCACTTT. Protein sequence: CASSERASYNSPLHF.

This clonotype was seen only a few times. The CDR3 region is CASSLATGTGHEQYF. The CDR3 region has the DNA TGTGCCAGCAGCCTCGCAACCGGGACAGGGCACGAGCAGTACTTC. This chain connects TRBV7-9 to TRBJ2-7; 9 bases are a match to TRBD1. The CDR3 spans 15 residues. With 5 bases clipped from V and 5 bases from J, the junction kept 10 bases outside the gene matches. CDR1 is SEHNR, CDR2 FQNEAQ, per germline (reference sequence). Supplemented by reference TRBV7-9 and TRBJ2-7, the full variable domain reads DTGVSQNPRHKITKRGQNVTFRCDPISEHNRLYWYRQTLGQGPEFLTYFQNEAQLEKSRLLSDRFSAERPKGSFSTLEIQRTEQGDSAMYLCASSLATGTGHEQYFGPGTRLTVT.

In the case of this clonotype: The junction departs from germline at one end; a sequencing error may be responsible. The rearrangement links TRBV6-5 to TRBJ2-7; TRBD2 might be the D (6 bases). The CDR3 length is 11 residues. Per germline, CDR1 MNHEY and CDR2 SVGAGI. The CDR3 sequence is CASSYSGRLDF. The CDR3 region has the DNA TGTGCCAGCAGTTACTCAGGGAGGCTGGACTTC.

This clonotype was counted ten times or more. V usage is TRBV7-8 and J usage is TRBJ2-1, with a weak D call TRBD2 (5 bases). Trimming pared 5 bases from V and 0 bases from J, leaving 14 bases between. Looked up from germline, CDR1 is SGHVS and CDR2 is FQNEAQ. This CDR3 has 16 amino acids. The CDR3 coding sequence is TGTGCCAGCAGCGAGAGGGTAGGGCTCTCCTACAATGAGCAGTTCTTC. Residues: CASSERVGLSYNEQFF.

The sample holds a few counts of this clonotype. The V and J genes are TRBV20-1 and TRBJ2-2; possible D gene TRBD1, 5 bases. Trimming removed 7 bases at V and 4 bases at J, with 10 bases between. The CDR3 covers 12 residues. Germline CDR1 and CDR2: DFQATT and SNEGSKA (reference sequence). This CDR3 is CSVQGSTGELFF. The CDR3 coding sequence is TGCAGTGTGCAGGGTAGCACCGGGGAGCTGTTTTTT.

The chain recombines TRBV7-9 with TRBJ2-1, with D hard to call. V was pared by 3 bases and J by 3 bases, with 9 bases between. The CDR3 is made up of 14 amino acids. The germline V gene has CDR1 SEHNR and CDR2 FQNEAQ (reference sequence). The CDR3, as DNA: TGTGCCAGCAGCTTGGTGGGCGACTACAATGAGCAGTTCTTC. This translates into CASSLVGDYNEQFF.

This clonotype was seen only a few times. The chain employs TRBV28 and TRBJ2-3, with 9 nucleotides matching TRBD2. This CDR3 is 16 amino acids long. The germline gives CDR1 MDHEN, CDR2 SYDVKM. V was clipped by 4 bases and J by 4 bases; unmatched bases: 9. The CDR3 protein is CASSSPSIAGADTQYF. The DNA for the CDR3 is TGTGCCAGCAGTTCCCCTTCAATAGCGGGAGCAGATACGCAGTATTTT.

This clonotype was detected many times. The chain recombines TRBV4-3 with TRBJ2-7; possibly TRBD1 for D (5 bases). The CDR3 consists of 17 residues. In germline, CDR1 is LGHNA, CDR2 YSLEER. Trimming cost V 1 base and J 0 bases, with 16 bases left between them. This CDR3 reads CASSQVWGRYSSYEQYF. The CDR3 coding sequence is TGCGCCAGCAGCCAAGTCTGGGGCAGATACTCCTCCTACGAGCAGTACTTC.

The genes are TRBV27 and TRBJ2-7; D remains ambiguous. V was pared by 2 bases and J by 4 bases, with 9 bases between. The V gene's germline CDR1 is MNHEY and CDR2 SMNVEV (reference sequence). The CDR3 sequence is 13 residues long. CDR3 nucleotides: TGTGCCAGCAGTTTAGGAGAAACTTACGAGCAGTACTTC. Its protein product is CASSLGETYEQYF.